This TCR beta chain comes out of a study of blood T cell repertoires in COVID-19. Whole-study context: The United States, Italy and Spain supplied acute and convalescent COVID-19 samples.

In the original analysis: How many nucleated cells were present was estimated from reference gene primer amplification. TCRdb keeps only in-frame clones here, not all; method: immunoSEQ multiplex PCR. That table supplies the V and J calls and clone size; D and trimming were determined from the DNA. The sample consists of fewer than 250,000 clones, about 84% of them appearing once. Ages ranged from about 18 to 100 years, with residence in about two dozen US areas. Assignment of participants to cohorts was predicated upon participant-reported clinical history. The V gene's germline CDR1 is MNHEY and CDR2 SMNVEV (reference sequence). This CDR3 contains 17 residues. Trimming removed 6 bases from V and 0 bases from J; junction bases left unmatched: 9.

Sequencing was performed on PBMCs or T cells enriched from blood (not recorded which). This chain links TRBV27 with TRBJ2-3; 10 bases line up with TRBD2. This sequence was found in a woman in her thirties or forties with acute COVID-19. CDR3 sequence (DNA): TGTGCCAGCAGCCTATATACTAGCGGGGTCAGCACAGATACGCAGTATTTT. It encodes CASSLYTSGVSTDTQYF.